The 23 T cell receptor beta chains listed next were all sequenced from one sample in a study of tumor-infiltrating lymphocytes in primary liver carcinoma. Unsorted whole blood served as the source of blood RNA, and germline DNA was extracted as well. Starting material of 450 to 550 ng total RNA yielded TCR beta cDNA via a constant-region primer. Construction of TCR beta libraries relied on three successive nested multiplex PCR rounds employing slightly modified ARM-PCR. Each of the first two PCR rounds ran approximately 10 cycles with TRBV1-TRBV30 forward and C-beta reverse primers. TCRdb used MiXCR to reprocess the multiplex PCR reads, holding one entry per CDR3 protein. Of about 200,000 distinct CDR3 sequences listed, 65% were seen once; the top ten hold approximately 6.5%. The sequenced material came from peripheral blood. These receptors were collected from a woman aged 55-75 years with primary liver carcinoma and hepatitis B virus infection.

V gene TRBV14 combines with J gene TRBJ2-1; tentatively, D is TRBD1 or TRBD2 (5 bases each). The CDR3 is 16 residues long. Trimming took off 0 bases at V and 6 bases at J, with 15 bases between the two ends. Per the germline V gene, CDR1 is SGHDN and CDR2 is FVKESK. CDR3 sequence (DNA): TGTGCCAGCAGCCAAGATCTGGGGACCGCGTGCAATGAGCAGTTCTTC. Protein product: CASSQDLGTACNEQFF.

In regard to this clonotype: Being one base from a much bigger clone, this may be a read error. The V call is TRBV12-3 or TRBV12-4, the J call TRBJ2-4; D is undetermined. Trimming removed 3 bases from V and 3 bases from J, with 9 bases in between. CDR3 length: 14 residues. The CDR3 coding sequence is TGTGCCAGCAGTTTGTTAGTAGTCAAAAACATTCAGTACTTC. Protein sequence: CASSLLVVKNIQYF.

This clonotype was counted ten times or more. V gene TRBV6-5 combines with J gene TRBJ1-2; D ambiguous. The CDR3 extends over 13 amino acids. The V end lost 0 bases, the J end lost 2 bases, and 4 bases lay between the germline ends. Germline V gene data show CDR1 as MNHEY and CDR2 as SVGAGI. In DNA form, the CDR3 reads TGTGCCAGCAGTTACTCTTCGAACTATGGCTACACCTTC. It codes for CASSYSSNYGYTF.

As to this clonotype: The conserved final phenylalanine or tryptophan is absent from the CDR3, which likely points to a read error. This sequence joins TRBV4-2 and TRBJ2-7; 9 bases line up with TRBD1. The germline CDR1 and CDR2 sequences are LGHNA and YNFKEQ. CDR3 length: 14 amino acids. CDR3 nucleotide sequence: TGTACCAGCAGCCAGGGACAGGGAGACTACGAGCAGTACCTC. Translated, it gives CTSSQGQGDYEQYL.

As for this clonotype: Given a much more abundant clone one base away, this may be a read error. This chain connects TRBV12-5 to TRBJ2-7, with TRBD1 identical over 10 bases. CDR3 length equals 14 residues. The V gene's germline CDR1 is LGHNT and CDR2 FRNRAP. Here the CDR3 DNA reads TGTGCTAGTGGTTCGACAGGGGGCTCTTACGTGCAGTACTTC. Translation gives CASGSTGGSYVQYF.

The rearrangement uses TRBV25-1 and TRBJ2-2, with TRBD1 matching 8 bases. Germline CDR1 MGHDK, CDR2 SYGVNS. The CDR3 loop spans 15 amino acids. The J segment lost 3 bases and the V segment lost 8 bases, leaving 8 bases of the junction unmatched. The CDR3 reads CASARQGLDTGELFF. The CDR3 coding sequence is TGTGCCAGCGCAAGACAGGGGTTGGACACCGGGGAGCTGTTTTTT.

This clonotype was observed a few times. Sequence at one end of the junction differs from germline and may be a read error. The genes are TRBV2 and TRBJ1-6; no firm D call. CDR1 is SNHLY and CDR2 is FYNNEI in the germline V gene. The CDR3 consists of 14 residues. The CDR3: CASSERRGNSPLHF. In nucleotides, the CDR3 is TGTGCTAGCAGTGAAAGGCGAGGAAATTCACCCCTCCACTTT.

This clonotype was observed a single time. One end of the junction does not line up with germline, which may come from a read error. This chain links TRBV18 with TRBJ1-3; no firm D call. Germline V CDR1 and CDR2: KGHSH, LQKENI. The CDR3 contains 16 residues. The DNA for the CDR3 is TGTGCCAGCTCACCGAGGACGGGAGACTCTGGAAACACCTTATATTTT. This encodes CASSPRTGDSGNTLYF.

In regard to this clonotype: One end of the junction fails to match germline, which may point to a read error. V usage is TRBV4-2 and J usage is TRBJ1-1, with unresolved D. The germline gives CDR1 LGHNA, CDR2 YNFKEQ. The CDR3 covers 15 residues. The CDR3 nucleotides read TGTGCCAGCAGCCAGCCCGGGTCCTTCGGCACTGAAACTTTCTTT. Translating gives CASSQPGSFGTETFF.

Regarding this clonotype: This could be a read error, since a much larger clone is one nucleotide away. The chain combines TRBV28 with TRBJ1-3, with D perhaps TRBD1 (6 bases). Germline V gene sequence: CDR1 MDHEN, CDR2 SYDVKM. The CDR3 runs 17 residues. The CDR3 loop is CASSKPRQANSRNTIYF. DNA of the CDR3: TGTGCCAGCAGTAAACCCAGACAGGCCAACTCTAGAAACACCATATATTTT.

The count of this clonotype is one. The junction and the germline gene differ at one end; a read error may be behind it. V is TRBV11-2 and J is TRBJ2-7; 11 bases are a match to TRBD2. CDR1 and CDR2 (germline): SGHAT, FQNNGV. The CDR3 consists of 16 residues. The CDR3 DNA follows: TGTGCCAGCAGCCCCCGGACTAGCGGGCTCGCCTACGAGCAGTGCTTC. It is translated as CASSPRTSGLAYEQCF.

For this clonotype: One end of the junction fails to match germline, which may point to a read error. The DNA of the CDR3 is TGTGCCAGCAACTTATCAGGGCTGATTTTCCAGCCCCAGCATTTT. Translating gives CASNLSGLIFQPQHF. This chain joins TRBV7-8 and TRBJ1-5, with D perhaps matching TRBD1 (5 bases). The germline CDR1 and CDR2 sequences are SGHVS and FQNEAQ. The CDR3 has 15 residues. Based on the CDR3 plus reference TRBV7-8 and TRBJ1-5, the full variable domain is GAGVSQSPRYKVAKRGQDVALRCDPISGHVSLFWYQQALGQGPEFLTYFQNEAQLDKSGLPSDRFFAERPEGSVSTLKIQRTQQEDSAVYLCASNLSGLIFQPQHFGDGTRLSIL.

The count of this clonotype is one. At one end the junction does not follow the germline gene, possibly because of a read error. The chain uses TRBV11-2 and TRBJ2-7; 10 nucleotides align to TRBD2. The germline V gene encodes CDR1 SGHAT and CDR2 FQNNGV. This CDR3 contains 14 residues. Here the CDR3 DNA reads TGTGTCAGTAGCTTCCTAGCGGGAGTCAACGAACAGTACTTC. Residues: CVSSFLAGVNEQYF.

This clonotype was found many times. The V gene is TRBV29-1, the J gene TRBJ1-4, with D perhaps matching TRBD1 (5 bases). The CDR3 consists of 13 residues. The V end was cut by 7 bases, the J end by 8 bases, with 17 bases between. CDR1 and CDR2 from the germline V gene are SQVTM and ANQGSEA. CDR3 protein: CSANRGVGEKLFF. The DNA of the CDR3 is TGCAGCGCTAATCGGGGGGTAGGGGAAAAACTGTTTTTT.

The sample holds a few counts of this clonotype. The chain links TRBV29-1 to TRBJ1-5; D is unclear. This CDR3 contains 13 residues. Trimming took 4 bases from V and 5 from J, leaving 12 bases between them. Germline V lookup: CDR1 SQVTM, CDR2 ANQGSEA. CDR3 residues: CSVGPPPHQPQHF. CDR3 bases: TGCAGCGTTGGACCCCCCCCTCATCAGCCCCAGCATTTT. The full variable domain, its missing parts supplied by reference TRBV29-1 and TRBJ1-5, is SAVISQKPSRDICQRGTSLTIQCQVDSQVTMMFWYRQQPGQSLTLIATANQGSEATYESGFVIDKFPISRPNLTFSTLTVSNMSPEDSSIYLCSVGPPPHQPQHFGDGTRLSIL.

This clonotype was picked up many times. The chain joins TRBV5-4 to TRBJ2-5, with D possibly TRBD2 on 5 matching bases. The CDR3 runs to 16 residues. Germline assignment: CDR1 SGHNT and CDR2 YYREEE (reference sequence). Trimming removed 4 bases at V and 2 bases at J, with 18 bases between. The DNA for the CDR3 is TGTGCCAGCAGCCCTGGGGTCCCGGGAAGACAAGAGACCCAGTACTTC. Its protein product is CASSPGVPGRQETQYF.

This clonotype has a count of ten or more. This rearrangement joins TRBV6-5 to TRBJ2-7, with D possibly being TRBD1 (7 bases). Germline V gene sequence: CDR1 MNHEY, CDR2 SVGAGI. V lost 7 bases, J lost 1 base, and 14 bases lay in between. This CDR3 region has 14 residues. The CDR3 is CASTRGTASYEQYF. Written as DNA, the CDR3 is TGTGCCAGCACCAGGGGGACTGCTTCCTACGAGCAGTACTTC.

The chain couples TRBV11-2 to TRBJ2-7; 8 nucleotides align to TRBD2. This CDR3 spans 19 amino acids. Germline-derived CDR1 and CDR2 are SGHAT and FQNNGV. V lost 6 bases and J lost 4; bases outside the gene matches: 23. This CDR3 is CASSLSLTGGPGLTYEQYF. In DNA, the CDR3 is TGTGCCAGCAGTTTATCTCTAACGGGAGGGCCGGGGCTTACTTACGAGCAGTACTTC.

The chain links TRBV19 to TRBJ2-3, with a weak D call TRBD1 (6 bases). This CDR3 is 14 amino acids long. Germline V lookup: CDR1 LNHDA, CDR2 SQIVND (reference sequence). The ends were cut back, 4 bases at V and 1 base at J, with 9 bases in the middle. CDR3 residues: CASSSTGRTDTQYF. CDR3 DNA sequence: TGTGCCAGTAGTAGTACAGGGCGCACAGATACGCAGTATTTT.

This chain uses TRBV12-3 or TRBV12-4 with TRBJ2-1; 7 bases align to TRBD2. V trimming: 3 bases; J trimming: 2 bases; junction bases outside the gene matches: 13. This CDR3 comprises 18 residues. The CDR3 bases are TGTGCCAGCAGTTTCCAACTACTAGCGTCAGGAGCCTACAATGAGCAGTTCTTC. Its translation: CASSFQLLASGAYNEQFF.

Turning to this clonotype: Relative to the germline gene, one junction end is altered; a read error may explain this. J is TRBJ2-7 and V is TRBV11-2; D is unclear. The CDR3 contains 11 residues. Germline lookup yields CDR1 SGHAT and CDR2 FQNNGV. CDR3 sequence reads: CASSLHYDQYF. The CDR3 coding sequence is TGTGCCAGCAGCCTTCACTACGATCAGTACTTC. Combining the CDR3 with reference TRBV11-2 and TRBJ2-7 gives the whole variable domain EAGVAQSPRYKIIEKRQSVAFWCNPISGHATLYWYQQILGQGPKLLIQFQNNGVVDDSQLPKDRFSAERLKGVDSTLKIQPAKLEDSAVYLCASSLHYDQYFGPGTRLTVT.

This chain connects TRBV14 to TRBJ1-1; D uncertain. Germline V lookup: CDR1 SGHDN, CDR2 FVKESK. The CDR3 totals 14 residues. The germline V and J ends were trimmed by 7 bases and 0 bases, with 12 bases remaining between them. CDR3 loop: CASNQYRMNTEAFF. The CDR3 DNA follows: TGTGCCAGCAACCAGTACAGAATGAACACTGAAGCTTTCTTT. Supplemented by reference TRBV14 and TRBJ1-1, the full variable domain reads EAGVTQFPSHSVIEKGQTVTLRCDPISGHDNLYWYRRVMGKEIKFLLHFVKESKQDESGMPNNRFLAERTGGTYSTLKVQPAELEDSGVYFCASNQYRMNTEAFFGQGTRLTVV.

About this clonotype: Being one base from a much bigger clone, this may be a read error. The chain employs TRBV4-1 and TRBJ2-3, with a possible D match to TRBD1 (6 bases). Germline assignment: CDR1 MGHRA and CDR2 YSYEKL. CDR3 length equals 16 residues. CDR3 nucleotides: TGCGCCAGCAGCCAAGAAGTGATCCGGGACACAGATATGCAGTATTTT. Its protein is CASSQEVIRDTDMQYF.